What follows is one TCR beta chain and its context. Each person with ophthalmopathy scored at least 3 on the Clinical Activity Score, reached NOSPECS grade 4 or higher, and had been ill under 3 months. PBMCs stemmed from less than 13 ml fresh peripheral blood. Authors of the study amplified TCR beta CDR3 regions from RNA transcripts. A set of HTBI primers served as the primers for a first-round RT-PCR of the TCR CDR3. From the multiplex PCR reads, TCRdb called clonotypes with MiXCR, one entry per CDR3 protein. The sample consists of some 500,000 distinct CDR3 sequences, about 16% of them appearing once. The sample is drawn from a study of T cells in Graves' hyperthyroidism and ophthalmopathy. This CDR3 has 14 amino acids. V lost 7 bases, J lost 5 bases, and 17 bases lay in between. Germline V CDR1 and CDR2: LNHDA, SQIVND (reference sequence).

This TCR derives from a young woman with Graves' ophthalmopathy. Specimen: blood. V usage is TRBV19 and J usage is TRBJ1-2; possible D gene TRBD1, 6 bases. The CDR3 sequence is CASKEATGGYGYTF. The CDR3 region has the DNA TGTGCCAGTAAGGAAGCGACAGGAGGGTATGGCTACACCTTC.